The clone carrying this T cell receptor (beta chain) has only one observation. The source of the sample is a study of T cell responses to AZD1222 COVID-19 vaccine. Produced via immunoSEQ multiplex PCR; TCRdb's table is partial and in-frame only. This sample has around 100,000 clones, with about 85% found just once. The ends lost 4 bases at V and 5 bases at J; junction bases unmatched: 9. This CDR3 contains 17 residues. Per germline, CDR1 SGHRS and CDR2 YFSETQ. The V call is TRBV5-1, the J call TRBJ2-1; 13 bases line up with TRBD2. The material was peripheral blood, obtained on day 0 of AZD1222 vaccination. This TCR derives from an adult in good health. Here the CDR3 reads CASSPTSGRTINNEQFF. Here the CDR3 DNA reads TGCGCCAGCAGCCCGACTAGCGGGAGGACCATAAACAATGAGCAGTTCTTC. Combining the CDR3 with reference TRBV5-1 and TRBJ2-1 gives the whole variable domain KAGVTQTPRYLIKTRGQQVTLSCSPISGHRSVSWYQQTPGQGLQFLFEYFSETQRNKGNFPGRFSGRQFSNSRSEMNVSTLELGDSALYLCASSPTSGRTINNEQFFGPGTRLTVL.